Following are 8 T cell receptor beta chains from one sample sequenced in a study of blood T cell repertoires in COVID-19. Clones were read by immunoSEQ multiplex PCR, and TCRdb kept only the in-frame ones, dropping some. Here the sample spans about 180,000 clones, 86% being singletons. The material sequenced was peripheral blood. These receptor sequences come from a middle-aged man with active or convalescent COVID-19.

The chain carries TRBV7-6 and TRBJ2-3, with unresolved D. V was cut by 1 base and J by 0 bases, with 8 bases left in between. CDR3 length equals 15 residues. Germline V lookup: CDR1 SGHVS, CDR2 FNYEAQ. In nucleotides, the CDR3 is TGTGCCAGCAGCTTAGGGCAGGCCAGCACAGATACGCAGTATTTT. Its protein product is CASSLGQASTDTQYF.

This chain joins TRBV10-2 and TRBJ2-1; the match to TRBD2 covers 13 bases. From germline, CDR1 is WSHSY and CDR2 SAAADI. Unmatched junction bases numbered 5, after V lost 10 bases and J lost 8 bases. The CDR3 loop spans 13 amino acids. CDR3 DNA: TGCGCCACCCGGACTAGCGGGGGAGATGAGCAGTTCTTC. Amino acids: CATRTSGGDEQFF.

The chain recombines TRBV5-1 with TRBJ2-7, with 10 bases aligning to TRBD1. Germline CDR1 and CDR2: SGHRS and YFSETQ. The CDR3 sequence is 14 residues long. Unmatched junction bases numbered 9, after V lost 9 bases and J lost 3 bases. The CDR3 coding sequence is TGCGCCACCCAACCGCGGACAGGGGGCTACGAGCAGTACTTC. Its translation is CATQPRTGGYEQYF.

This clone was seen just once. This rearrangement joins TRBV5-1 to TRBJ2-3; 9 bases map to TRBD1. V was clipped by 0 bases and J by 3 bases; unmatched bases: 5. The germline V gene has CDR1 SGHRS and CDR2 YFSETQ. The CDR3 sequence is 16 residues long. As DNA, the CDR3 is TGCGCCAGCAGCTTGGCCGGGACAGGGTTTACAGATACGCAGTATTTT. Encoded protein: CASSLAGTGFTDTQYF.

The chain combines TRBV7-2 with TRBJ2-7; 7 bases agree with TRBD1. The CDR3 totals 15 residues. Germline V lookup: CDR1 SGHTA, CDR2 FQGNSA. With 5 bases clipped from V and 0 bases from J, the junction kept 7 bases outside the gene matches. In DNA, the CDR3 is TGTGCCAGCAGCAGGGGGACAGTCAGCTCCTACGAGCAGTACTTC. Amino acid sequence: CASSRGTVSSYEQYF.

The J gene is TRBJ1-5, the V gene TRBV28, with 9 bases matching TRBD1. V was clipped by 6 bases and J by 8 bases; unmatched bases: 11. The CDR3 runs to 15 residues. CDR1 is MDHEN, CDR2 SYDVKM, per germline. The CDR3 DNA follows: TGTGCCAGCAGCCCGAGGACAGGGGTCAGCAAGCCCCAGCATTTT. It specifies CASSPRTGVSKPQHF. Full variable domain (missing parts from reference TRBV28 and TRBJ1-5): DVKVTQSSRYLVKRTGEKVFLECVQDMDHENMFWYRQDPGLGLRLIYFSYDVKMKEKGDIPEGYSVSREKKERFSLILESASTNQTSMYLCASSPRTGVSKPQHFGDGTRLSIL.

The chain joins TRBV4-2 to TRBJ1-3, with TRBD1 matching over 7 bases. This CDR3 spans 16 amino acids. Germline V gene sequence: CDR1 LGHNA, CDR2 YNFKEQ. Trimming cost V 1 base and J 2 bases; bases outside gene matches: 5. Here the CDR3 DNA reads TGTGCCAGCAGCCAAGTGGGACAGCAAGCTGGAAACACCATATATTTT. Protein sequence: CASSQVGQQAGNTIYF.

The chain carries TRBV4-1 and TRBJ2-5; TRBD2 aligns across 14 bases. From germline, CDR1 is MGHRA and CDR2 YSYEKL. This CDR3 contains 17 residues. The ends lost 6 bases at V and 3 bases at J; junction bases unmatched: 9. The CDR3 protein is CASSLPGLAGAKETQYF. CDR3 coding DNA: TGCGCCAGCAGTCTTCCGGGACTAGCGGGAGCCAAAGAGACCCAGTACTTC.